This T cell receptor (beta chain) was identified during a study of shared clonotypes between healthy human individuals. Only CD45RO-negative cells positively selected for CCR7 counted as naive CD8 cells, so terminally differentiated effector memory CD45RA+ cells were excluded. TCRdb keeps only in-frame clones here, not all; method: immunoSEQ multiplex PCR. Among about 820,000 clones listed, 80% to 95% were seen once. V shed 3 bases and J shed 3 bases, with 12 bases lying between them. The CDR3 contains 15 residues. The germline V gene has CDR1 PRHDT and CDR2 FYEKMQ (reference sequence). This sequence joins TRBV13 and TRBJ2-1; the D gene is possibly TRBD2 (5 bases). Sequenced: naive CD8+ T cells sorted from blood. The sequence was collected from a man aged 30 to 45 in good health. The CDR3 region has the DNA TGTGCCAGCAGCTTCGAGGGAGCGAACTACAATGAGCAGTTCTTC. Its translation is CASSFEGANYNEQFF.